What follows are 26 T cell receptor beta chains derived from one specimen sequenced in a study of blood T cells in healthy people across ages. Using a J-beta primer mix together with a sample-barcoded 5' primer, a second PCR was run for roughly 6 to 12 cycles. MiXCR was run by TCRdb on the 5' RACE reads, yielding one entry per CDR3 protein. The sample gives approximately 800,000 distinct CDR3 sequences, 20% to 30% of which show up once; about 3% is in the top ten. The sample also formed part of further work on T cells of mothers and their children.

The source material was blood. These TCRs come from a boy aged 5 to 17 in good health.

This clonotype was detected only a few times. The genes are TRBV7-3 and TRBJ2-5; TRBD2 matches 10 bases. The CDR3 extends over 13 amino acids. V was pared by 3 bases and J by 9 bases, with 4 bases of the junction left unmatched. In germline, CDR1 is SGHTA, CDR2 FQGTGA. The CDR3 DNA follows: TGTGCCAGCAGCTTGCAACTAGCGGGGTCCCAGTACTTC. It translates to CASSLQLAGSQYF.

This clonotype came up a few times. This chain uses TRBV29-1 with TRBJ2-3; D call uncertain. CDR3 length: 14 residues. The V end lost 8 bases, the J end lost 0 bases, and 15 bases lay between the germline ends. The germline CDR1 and CDR2 sequences are SQVTM and ANQGSEA. This chain's CDR3 is CSIHQVTSTDTQYF. CDR3 coding DNA: TGCAGCATTCACCAGGTTACTAGCACAGATACGCAGTATTTT.

The chain recombines TRBV11-2 with TRBJ2-5, with unresolved D. Germline V gives CDR1 SGHAT, CDR2 FQNNGV. There are 14 residues in the CDR3. V was clipped by 0 bases and J by 3 bases, with 8 bases between them. CDR3 residues: CASSLDWVEETQYF. As DNA, the CDR3 is TGTGCCAGCAGCTTAGATTGGGTCGAAGAGACCCAGTACTTC.

The chain joins TRBV10-3 to TRBJ2-5; 10 positions agree with TRBD1. V lost 6 bases and J lost 8; bases outside the gene matches: 12. Germline lookup yields CDR1 ENHRY and CDR2 SYGVKD. The CDR3 is 15 residues long. The CDR3, as DNA: TGTGCCATCAGCTTCGGACAGGGGGGGGGTGGCACCCAGTACTTC. This sequence encodes CAISFGQGGGGTQYF.

J is TRBJ1-6 and V is TRBV2; D remains ambiguous. CDR1 and CDR2 (germline): SNHLY, FYNNEI. The length of the CDR3 is 12 residues. V lost 7 bases, J lost 7 bases, and 8 bases lay in between. CDR3 protein: CASTGENSPLHF. The CDR3 DNA reads as TGTGCCAGCACCGGAGAGAATTCACCCCTCCACTTT.

This clonotype has more than one count but fewer than ten. This chain joins TRBV29-1 and TRBJ2-1; 10 nucleotides line up with TRBD1. The DNA end is more similar to TRBJ2-7, so the J call may be wrong. Germline CDR1 reads SQVTM; CDR2 reads ANQGSEA. The CDR3 sequence is 13 residues long. CDR3 sequence (DNA): TGCAGCGTTGATGGGACAGGGGTCCACGAGCAGTACTTC. Its translation: CSVDGTGVHEQYF.

CDR3 sequence (DNA): TGCGCCAGCAGCCGCGCAGTAACGGGCGAGCAGTACTTC. It codes for CASSRAVTGEQYF. The chain employs TRBV4-1 and TRBJ2-7; D call uncertain. This CDR3 has 13 amino acids. Germline V gene data show CDR1 as MGHRA and CDR2 as YSYEKL. V was pared by 4 bases and J by 6 bases, with 13 bases between.

Of note for this clonotype: The junction departs from the called germline gene at one end, perhaps through a read error. The chain is built from TRBV18 and TRBJ1-5; 7 nucleotides line up with TRBD1. Germline V gene lookup returns CDR1 KGHSH and CDR2 LQKENI. The CDR3 runs 14 residues. This chain's CDR3 is CASSPPDRVYPQHF. As DNA, the CDR3 is TGTGCCAGCTCTCCACCCGACAGGGTGTATCCCCAGCATTTT.

This clonotype appeared a single time. The rearrangement uses TRBV15 and TRBJ2-5; tentative D call: TRBD1 (5 bases). CDR3 size: 14 residues. V lost 5 bases and J lost 1, with 11 bases in between. CDR1 LNHNV and CDR2 YYDKDF come from the germline V gene (reference sequence). As DNA, the CDR3 is TGTGCCACCAGCGACCAGGGAAGCCAAGAGACCCAGTACTTC. This codes for CATSDQGSQETQYF.

This clonotype came up a few times. The V and J genes are TRBV12-3 or TRBV12-4 and TRBJ1-6; D uncertain. Trimming cost V 7 bases and J 4 bases, with 11 bases left between them. The CDR3 consists of 14 residues. The CDR3 spells CASTREQYNSPLHF. CDR3 DNA sequence: TGTGCCAGCACCCGGGAACAGTATAATTCACCCCTCCACTTT.

V gene TRBV6-1 combines with J gene TRBJ2-6, with unresolved D. The germline V gene has CDR1 MNHNS and CDR2 SASEGT. Trimming pared 2 bases from V and 2 bases from J, leaving 10 bases between. The CDR3 loop spans 16 amino acids. As DNA, the CDR3 is TGTGCCAGCAGTGAATGGGGAAAGACTGGGGCCAACGTCCTGACTTTC. Amino acid sequence: CASSEWGKTGANVLTF.

This clonotype came up a few times. One end of the junction varies from germline; a read error may be responsible. The chain employs TRBV5-1 and TRBJ1-2; a weak D match, TRBD1 (6 bases). The CDR3 covers 15 residues. Germline lookup yields CDR1 SGHRS and CDR2 YFSETQ. DNA for the CDR3: TGCGCCAGCAGCACAGGGCCCGACTATAACTATGGCCACACCTTC. As protein: CASSTGPDYNYGHTF.

This clonotype was seen a handful of times. The chain employs TRBV2 and TRBJ2-5; perhaps TRBD2 as D (5 bases). Between the trimmed V and J ends, which lost 1 base and 5 bases, there was a span of 8 bases. This CDR3 spans 13 amino acids. Germline V gene data show CDR1 as SNHLY and CDR2 as FYNNEI. As DNA, the CDR3 is TGTGCCAGCAGTGAAGTACTAGGGGAGACCCAGTACTTC. This codes for CASSEVLGETQYF.

CDR3 sequence reads: CASSLEILGETQYF. Here the CDR3 DNA reads TGTGCCAGCAGCCTAGAGATTCTGGGGGAGACCCAGTACTTC. The chain carries TRBV7-8 and TRBJ2-5; the D is unclear. The V end was cut by 5 bases, the J end by 5 bases, with 15 bases between. Looked up from germline, CDR1 is SGHVS and CDR2 is FQNEAQ. The CDR3 has 14 residues.

The V gene is TRBV7-3, the J gene TRBJ2-3; TRBD2 matches at 13 bases. This CDR3 is built from 18 residues. V was pared by 0 bases and J by 1 base, with 4 bases of the junction left unmatched. Germline CDR1 SGHTA, CDR2 FQGTGA. The CDR3 nucleotides are TGTGCCAGCAGCTTAACGGAAGGGACTAGCGGGGGCACAGATACGCAGTATTTT. It codes for CASSLTEGTSGGTDTQYF.

This clonotype has only a few counts. The chain joins TRBV20-1 to TRBJ1-4; possibly TRBD1 for D (5 bases). Trimming took off 3 bases at V and 5 bases at J, with 13 bases between the two ends. Germline V gives CDR1 DFQATT, CDR2 SNEGSKA (reference sequence). This CDR3 is 14 amino acids long. In DNA, the CDR3 is TGCAGTGCTAGGGGGCAGGGAGGGAATGAAAAACTGTTTTTT. The encoded protein is CSARGQGGNEKLFF.

A note on this clonotype: The junction differs from germline at one of its ends, possibly a read error. The chain combines TRBV3-1 with TRBJ2-1; 8 bases are shared with TRBD2. This CDR3 has 16 residues. Germline CDR1 reads LGHDT; CDR2 reads YNNKEL (reference sequence). The CDR3 nucleotides read TGTGCCGGCAGCTGGGGTAGCGGGGCAGGCTACAATGAGCAGTTCTTC. This translates into CAGSWGSGAGYNEQFF.

The rearrangement joins TRBV7-2 to TRBJ1-5, with a tentative D call TRBD1 (5 bases). There are 14 residues in the CDR3. Per germline, CDR1 SGHTA and CDR2 FQGNSA. The V end lost 4 bases, the J end lost 3 bases, and 10 bases lay between the germline ends. DNA of the CDR3: TGTGCCAGCAGCTCCACGGGGGACAATCAGCCCCAGCATTTT. Protein product: CASSSTGDNQPQHF.

This clonotype has a handful of counts. The V and J genes are TRBV10-3 and TRBJ2-5; 7 bases agree with TRBD1. The CDR3 is 11 residues long. The ends lost 10 bases at V and 5 bases at J; junction bases unmatched: 4. Per the germline V gene, CDR1 is ENHRY and CDR2 is SYGVKD. The chain's CDR3 is CATQGMETQYF. The CDR3 coding sequence is TGTGCCACACAGGGGATGGAGACCCAGTACTTC.

The V and J genes are TRBV9 and TRBJ1-2; 7 bases match TRBD1. Germline CDR1 is SGDLS and CDR2 is YYNGEE. The CDR3 sequence is 17 residues long. With 0 bases clipped from V and 3 bases from J, the junction kept 11 bases outside the gene matches. CDR3: CASSVGDGTATYYGYTF. The CDR3 DNA is TGTGCCAGCAGCGTAGGCGACGGGACAGCCACTTACTATGGCTACACCTTC.

The chain couples TRBV29-1 to TRBJ2-1, with 14 bases that match TRBD2. The CDR3 spans 13 residues. The J segment lost 12 bases and the V segment lost 6 bases, leaving 7 bases of the junction unmatched. The germline CDR1 and CDR2 sequences are SQVTM and ANQGSEA. The CDR3 DNA reads as TGCAGCGTAAAGGGACTAGCGGGGGTCGTGCAGTTCTTC. Translating gives CSVKGLAGVVQFF.

This clonotype was detected ten times or more. The chain uses TRBV5-1 and TRBJ2-5; 9 nucleotides agree with TRBD2. This CDR3 comprises 15 residues. V shed 7 bases, J shed 1 base, and the junction held 8 bases outside the gene matches. The germline V gene encodes CDR1 SGHRS and CDR2 YFSETQ. The chain's CDR3 is CASARGGALQETQYF. Here the CDR3 DNA reads TGCGCCAGCGCCCGCGGGGGGGCCCTCCAAGAGACCCAGTACTTC. Variable domain in full (rest from reference TRBV5-1 and TRBJ2-5): KAGVTQTPRYLIKTRGQQVTLSCSPISGHRSVSWYQQTPGQGLQFLFEYFSETQRNKGNFPGRFSGRQFSNSRSEMNVSTLELGDSALYLCASARGGALQETQYFGPGTRLLVL.

This clonotype was found a few times. The chain uses TRBV28 and TRBJ1-5, with D uncertain. CDR1 and CDR2 from the germline V gene are MDHEN and SYDVKM. Between the trimmed V and J ends, which lost 6 bases and 4 bases, there was a span of 22 bases. This CDR3 is 17 amino acids long. The CDR3 DNA follows: TGTGCCAGCAGGCCGCGGAGCGGAGATTCCGGGAATCAGCCCCAGCATTTT. Amino acids: CASRPRSGDSGNQPQHF.

This clonotype came up a few times. The chain has TRBV29-1 and TRBJ1-2; D unresolved. This CDR3 contains 11 residues. The germline V gene encodes CDR1 SQVTM and CDR2 ANQGSEA. The V and J ends lost 5 bases and 4 bases respectively, with 8 bases between them. Here the CDR3 reads CSVSTSYGYTF. The CDR3 coding sequence is TGCAGCGTTTCGACATCCTATGGCTACACCTTC.

The V call is TRBV7-9, the J call TRBJ1-3; TRBD1 might be the D (5 bases). The length of the CDR3 is 15 residues. Deletions cut 3 bases from V and 2 bases from J, with 11 bases between. The germline V gene has CDR1 SEHNR and CDR2 FQNEAQ (reference sequence). CDR3 nucleotide sequence: TGTGCCAGCAGCTTGGGCAGGGTCCCTGGAAACACCATATATTTT. It specifies CASSLGRVPGNTIYF. Full variable domain (missing parts from reference TRBV7-9 and TRBJ1-3): DTGVSQNPRHKITKRGQNVTFRCDPISEHNRLYWYRQTLGQGPEFLTYFQNEAQLEKSRLLSDRFSAERPKGSFSTLEIQRTEQGDSAMYLCASSLGRVPGNTIYFGEGSWLTVV.

The V and J genes are TRBV10-3 and TRBJ2-5; D gene unclear. From germline, CDR1 is ENHRY and CDR2 SYGVKD. This CDR3 is built from 13 residues. Trimming shortened V by 6 bases and J by 2 bases, and 10 bases separated the two germline ends. CDR3 in DNA: TGTGCCATCAGATCCGATATTCAAGAGACCCAGTACTTC. The encoded protein is CAIRSDIQETQYF.